This is a list of T cell receptor beta chains from one sample in a study of blood T cell repertoires in COVID-19. Libraries were prepared by immunoSEQ multiplex PCR; TCRdb keeps only in-frame clonotypes and omits some of them. The sample shows about 320,000 clones, roughly nine tenths of them seen only once. The sequencing input was PBMCs or T cells enriched from blood (not recorded which). The receptors stem from a man aged 55 to 70 who had recovered from COVID-19. Each CDR3 is given without its conserved first and last residue.

v_call	j_call	cdr3_aa
TRBV4-3	TRBJ2-1	ASSQLGLAVSYNEQF
TRBV4-3	TRBJ2-5	ASSPWTSGNQETQY
TRBV7-6	TRBJ2-3	ASSLAPTSTDTQY
TRBV7-8	TRBJ2-5	ASSPRDRAETQY
TRBV3-1/TRBV3-2	TRBJ2-3	ASSQDAEKGEADTQY
TRBV6-5	TRBJ2-5	ASSYDRGRVTQY
TRBV5-1	TRBJ2-5	ASSGGSGETQY
TRBV6-5	TRBJ1-1	ASSYGGRRGTEAF
TRBV27	TRBJ1-6	ASSLWPGYNSPLH
TRBV4-3	TRBJ2-3	ASSQDRGTDTQY
TRBV6-5	TRBJ2-3	ASSYSRQEPTDTQY
TRBV4-3	TRBJ1-1	ASSPRGRLNTEAF
TRBV2	TRBJ1-2	ASSGTGGGYT
TRBV28	TRBJ1-4	ASSPPGGGGTNEKLF
TRBV5-1	TRBJ2-7	ASSQDRIYYEQY
TRBV5-1	TRBJ1-2	ASSPHPGTGNYGYT
TRBV16	TRBJ1-2	ASSQSALRVPYGYT
TRBV12-3/TRBV12-4	TRBJ1-1	ASSQRPAGEAF
TRBV19	TRBJ1-1	ASNGRGFTEAF
TRBV18	TRBJ1-5	ASSLRVQDQPQH
TRBV6-5	TRBJ1-1	ASSYSGGAAF
TRBV6-5	TRBJ2-7	ASTRTSGNYEQY
TRBV3-1/TRBV3-2	TRBJ1-1	ASRYSLNTEAF
TRBV28	TRBJ1-6	ASSSTGTGGSPLH
TRBV25-1	TRBJ2-7	ASSEYQDRGQQY
TRBV5-6	TRBJ2-3	ASSWGTSGSLGDTQY
TRBV29-1	TRBJ2-1	NVALTSHPYNEQF
TRBV7-2	TRBJ2-1	ASSFRHQGARIGNEQF
TRBV6-5	TRBJ1-5	ASQQGAVGQPQH
TRBV7-3	TRBJ2-2	ASSLGLAGTGELF
TRBV9	TRBJ2-1	ASSVDAGGYNEQF
TRBV7-2	TRBJ1-4	ASSLGGFQREKLF
TRBV28	TRBJ1-1	ASSYRRGLMNTEAF
TRBV3-1/TRBV3-2	TRBJ2-2	ASSQDWGAGGTGELF
TRBV27	TRBJ1-2	ASSLRDRDGGYT
TRBV7-9	TRBJ1-4	ASSRAGTTNEKLF
TRBV28	TRBJ2-1	ASSLGTGVSNEQF
TRBV5-1	TRBJ1-5	ASSFSGVGNQPQH
TRBV6-2/TRBV6-3	TRBJ2-7	ASIPGTPSYEQY
TRBV29-1	TRBJ2-3	SVLGTSGRVSTDTQY
TRBV5-4	TRBJ1-1	ASSYYGNTEAF
TRBV20-1	TRBJ2-3	SAASTDTQY
TRBV28	TRBJ1-2	ASSIRTGAIYGYT
TRBV7-2	TRBJ1-2	ARRDSSNYGYT
TRBV3-1/TRBV3-2	TRBJ2-2	ASSLGRAPGELF
TRBV5-1	TRBJ2-1	ASSIAGLSSYNEQF
TRBV27	TRBJ2-1	ASSIFGTSDYNEQF
TRBV7-2	TRBJ1-5	ASTLTGGGNQPQH
TRBV30	TRBJ1-3	AWSGSGYSSGNTIY
TRBV28	TRBJ2-4	ATKGGVAKNIQY
TRBV6-5	TRBJ1-5	ASSLRGSNQPQH
TRBV25-1	TRBJ1-2	ASSVNTGLGGYT